The T cell receptor (beta chain) described here comes from a study of PD-1 blockade in classical Hodgkin lymphoma. Time point noted: cycle 4 day 1 (C4D1), after less than 7 weeks of nivolumab. Relapses following autologous stem cell transplantation were seen in all patients, with brentuximab vedotin exposure varying. This CDR3 is 16 amino acids long. The V and J ends lost 0 bases and 1 base respectively, with 12 bases between them. Germline CDR1 is LGHNA and CDR2 is YNFKEQ. Profiling relied on immunoSEQ multiplex PCR, and the TCRdb table lists in-frame clones only, not all of them. The top ten hold roughly 8% of the sample, which has just under 65,000 clones, 90% to 95% seen once.

The source was peripheral blood mononuclear cells (PBMCs), collected before the fourth cycle of nivolumab. The chain couples TRBV4-2 to TRBJ1-1; unclear D gene. The TCR was taken from a human donor with classical Hodgkin lymphoma. This chain's CDR3 is CASSQETRRWNTEAFF. The CDR3 coding sequence is TGTGCCAGCAGCCAAGAAACACGGAGGTGGAACACTGAAGCTTTCTTT.